The text below deals with one T cell receptor (beta chain). Its antigen is currently unknown. The junction departs from germline at one end; a sequencing error may be responsible. This sample was taken from a study of T cell responses to AZD1222 COVID-19 vaccine. Study context: Both about-4-week and about-12-week second-dose recipients were combined. Findings and limits, study-wide: Scientists sampled the repertoires only once the peak T cell response had passed. Females outnumbered males among donors, who were mostly white British; clonal diversity was possibly underestimated. AZD1222 recipients seropositive at baseline numbered only five to seven.

Here immunoSEQ multiplex PCR was the method, and the copy in TCRdb shows in-frame clones only, minus some. The repertoire has some 110,000 clones, approximately 88% of them found once; the top ten carry about 8.7%. The CDR3 is 15 amino acids. Germline V lookup: CDR1 MGHDK, CDR2 SYGVNS. This receptor was obtained from an adult in good health. The sequencing used peripheral blood, collected on day 0 of AZD1222 vaccination. This chain links TRBV25-1 with TRBJ2-2; D not certain. CDR3 amino acids: CASSEGLLNSGELFF. In nucleotides, the CDR3 is TGTGCCAGCAGTGAAGGGTTATTAAACAGCGGGGAGCTGTTTTTT.